Shown below are 3 T cell receptor beta chains from a single sample sequenced in a study of post-analysis software for immune sequencing data. Study-level points and caveats: Controls showed lower frequencies than patients for roughly 5 TRBV segments, and TRBV5-6, TRBV5-1 and TRBV20-1 were among these.

Researchers reported that TCR beta cDNA libraries carried unique molecular identifiers. TCRdb reprocessed the PCR reads via MiXCR and lists one record per CDR3 protein. The sample lists roughly 650,000 distinct CDR3 sequences, roughly three fifths occurring once. Which antigens these TCRs recognize remains unknown. Sequenced: blood. The receptors derive from a girl aged 2 to 9 with multiple sclerosis.

The DNA of the CDR3 is TGTGCCAGCAGTTTACAGGTTGGCGAGCAGTACTTC. Translated, it gives CASSLQVGEQYF. The chain joins TRBV28 to TRBJ2-7; D call uncertain. The germline CDR1 and CDR2 sequences are MDHEN and SYDVKM. The CDR3 contains 12 residues. The V end lost 2 bases, the J end lost 6 bases, and 8 bases lay between the germline ends.

There are a few counts of this clonotype. The V call is TRBV19, the J call TRBJ1-1; D unclear. CDR3 length: 14 residues. Trimming pared 6 bases from V and 5 bases from J, leaving 16 bases between. Germline lookup yields CDR1 LNHDA and CDR2 SQIVND (reference sequence). The CDR3 protein is CASRDPLRKTEAFF. CDR3 in DNA: TGTGCCAGTAGGGACCCGCTTCGTAAGACTGAAGCTTTCTTT. Combining the CDR3 with reference TRBV19 and TRBJ1-1 gives the whole variable domain DGGITQSPKYLFRKEGQNVTLSCEQNLNHDAMYWYRQDPGQGLRLIYYSQIVNDFQKGDIAEGYSVSREKKESFPLTVTSAQKNPTAFYLCASRDPLRKTEAFFGQGTRLTVV.

This clonotype was counted only a few times. V gene TRBV20-1 combines with J gene TRBJ2-1; D not resolved. Germline CDR1 reads DFQATT; CDR2 reads SNEGSKA (reference sequence). V dropped 0 bases and J dropped 7 bases, with 16 bases sitting between them. The CDR3 sequence is 15 residues long. The CDR3 sequence is CSARDYGRRANEQFF. CDR3 coding DNA: TGCAGTGCTAGAGATTACGGCAGGCGTGCGAATGAGCAGTTCTTC.